This is a list of T cell receptor beta chains from one sample in a study of T cell responses to AZD1222 COVID-19 vaccine. Clones were read by immunoSEQ multiplex PCR, and TCRdb kept only the in-frame ones, dropping some. The sample records fewer than 150,000 clones, approximately 84% being singletons. The specimen comprised peripheral blood, sampled on day 0 of AZD1222 vaccination. The receptors derive from an adult in good health. Both conserved end residues are part of each CDR3. A D gene is named only where the DNA matches it firmly. Size tells how often a clone was seen (once, few, many) or the class of an expanded clone, and some rows leave it out.

J,D,size,length,V,DNA,CDR3
TRBJ2-7,NA,NA,13,TRBV10-3,TGTGCCATCAGTGAATTTGGGGCCTACGAGCAGTACTTC,CAISEFGAYEQYF
TRBJ1-4,TRBD1,NA,16,TRBV5-1,TGCGCCAGCAGCTTGGGACAGGGAGGAACTAATGAAAAACTGTTTTTT,CASSLGQGGTNEKLFF
TRBJ2-1,TRBD1,once,13,TRBV10-3,TGTGCCATCACACCACAGGGGAGCAATGAGCAGTTCTTC,CAITPQGSNEQFF
TRBJ1-2,TRBD1,NA,13,TRBV28,TGTGCCAGCAGGAGACAGGGCCTCTATGGCTACACCTTC,CASRRQGLYGYTF
TRBJ2-1,TRBD1,NA,15,TRBV24-1,TGTGCCACCAGTCGGACAGGAGACATTTACAATGAGCAGTTCTTC,CATSRTGDIYNEQFF
TRBJ1-2,NA,NA,15,TRBV7-7,TGTGCTAGCAGCTTATCACAAGGAACTAACTATGGCTACACCTTC,CASSLSQGTNYGYTF
TRBJ1-1,NA,NA,14,TRBV6-5,TGTGCCAGCAGCCCCCGGGCTATCGACACTGAAGCTTTCTTT,CASSPRAIDTEAFF
TRBJ1-2,TRBD1,NA,14,TRBV7-6,TGTGCCAGCAGCCCGACAGGGGGACTCTATGGCTACACCTTC,CASSPTGGLYGYTF
TRBJ2-1,TRBD2,NA,16,TRBV27,TGTGCCAGCAGATCAGTAGCGGGAGGGCCATGGAATGAGCAGTTCTTC,CASRSVAGGPWNEQFF
TRBJ2-1,NA,NA,16,TRBV11-3,TGTGCCAGCAGCTCCTCGGGGTCCGGCTCCTACAATGAGCAGTTCTTC,CASSSSGSGSYNEQFF
TRBJ2-3,NA,NA,14,TRBV11-3,TGTGCCAGCAGCTTAGGATACACCACAGATACGCAGTATTTT,CASSLGYTTDTQYF
TRBJ1-6,TRBD1,NA,16,TRBV10-3,TGTGCCATCAGCGCGGCAGGGGGCTTATTTGAATCACCCCTCCACTTT,CAISAAGGLFESPLHF
TRBJ2-7,NA,NA,13,TRBV6-2/TRBV6-3,TGTGCCAGCAGTGCGACTGGGTGGAACGAGCAGTACTTC,CASSATGWNEQYF
TRBJ2-1,TRBD2,NA,16,TRBV19,TGTGCCAGTAGTCTGTTAGCGGGAGGCGCCTACAATGAGCAGTTCTTC,CASSLLAGGAYNEQFF
TRBJ2-1,NA,NA,13,TRBV11-2,TGTGCCAGCAGCTTAGTTTTCGGCAATGAGCAGTTCTTC,CASSLVFGNEQFF
TRBJ2-2,TRBD2,NA,19,TRBV24-1,TGTGCCACCAGTGCCAGCGGGAGGGTCCCCTTTCTTAACACCGGGGAGCTGTTTTTT,CATSASGRVPFLNTGELFF
TRBJ1-2,TRBD1,NA,16,TRBV9,TGTGCCAGCAGCGTAAGCGGGGTAGGCAGGGGGGATGGCTACACCTTC,CASSVSGVGRGDGYTF
TRBJ1-1,NA,NA,15,TRBV7-8,TGTGCCAGCAGCTTAGGGGCCTCGGGGGCTGGTGAAGCTTTCTTT,CASSLGASGAGEAFF
TRBJ2-3,TRBD2,once,16,TRBV25-1,TGTGCCAGCGGTATCGGGACTAGGGTGGTTGGAGATACGCAGTATTTT,CASGIGTRVVGDTQYF
TRBJ1-2,TRBD1,NA,14,TRBV27,TGTGCCAGCAGTTTAGGACCAGGGGGAGTGGGCTACACCTTC,CASSLGPGGVGYTF
TRBJ2-1,NA,NA,14,TRBV27,TGTGCCAGCGCCCATGGACTGACAGTAAATGAGCAGTTCTTC,CASAHGLTVNEQFF
TRBJ1-4,TRBD1,NA,14,TRBV5-4,TGTGCCAGCAGCCGACAGGGACGGGAAGAAAAACTGTTTTTT,CASSRQGREEKLFF
TRBJ2-5,TRBD1,NA,14,TRBV28,TGTGCCAGCAGAAGAGGGGGCGCATCTGAGACCCAGTACTTC,CASRRGGASETQYF
TRBJ2-1,TRBD1,NA,17,TRBV23-1,TGCGCCAGCAGTCAAGATCCGGCAGACAGGGTATCAAATGAGCAGTTCTTC,CASSQDPADRVSNEQFF
TRBJ2-7,TRBD1,few,13,TRBV2,TGTGCCAGCAGTGCCGGACAGGCCTACGAGCAGTACTTC,CASSAGQAYEQYF
TRBJ2-7,NA,NA,14,TRBV11-3,TGTGCCAGCAGCCACGTACAGGGATGGAACGAGCAGTACTTC,CASSHVQGWNEQYF
TRBJ2-7,TRBD2,NA,15,TRBV5-1,TGCGCCAGCAGCCCTAACGGCAGCGGGAGGAACGAGCAGTACTTC,CASSPNGSGRNEQYF
TRBJ1-5,TRBD1,NA,15,TRBV27,TGTGCCAGCAGTTATCAGAGGGACAGCGATCAGCCCCAGCATTTT,CASSYQRDSDQPQHF
TRBJ2-2,NA,NA,14,TRBV7-9,TGTGCCAGCAGCTTAGATTCGTTAGCCGGGGAGCTGTTTTTT,CASSLDSLAGELFF
TRBJ2-7,TRBD2,few,16,TRBV18,TGTGCCAGCTCACTCCATTCCGGGACTAGCTCCTACGAGCAGTACTTC,CASSLHSGTSSYEQYF
TRBJ1-1,NA,NA,12,TRBV7-9,TGTGCCAGCAGGAACCGGGACGGCGAAGCTTTCTTT,CASRNRDGEAFF
TRBJ2-7,TRBD1,NA,16,TRBV27,TGTGCCAGCAGTACAGCTATGACAGGGGGACCCTACGAGCAGTACTTC,CASSTAMTGGPYEQYF
TRBJ2-3,TRBD1,NA,16,TRBV7-2,TGTGCCAGCAGCTTGAGTGGGACAGGGGCCGGAGATACGCAGTATTTT,CASSLSGTGAGDTQYF
TRBJ2-3,TRBD2,NA,14,TRBV5-8,TGTGCCAGCAATGGCGGGGGGAGCACAGATACGCAGTATTTT,CASNGGGSTDTQYF
TRBJ2-7,NA,NA,14,TRBV3-1/TRBV3-2,TGTGCCAGCAGCCAAGGAGTCTGGGGTTACGAGCAGTACTTC,CASSQGVWGYEQYF
TRBJ2-7,NA,NA,16,TRBV4-1,TGCGCCAGCAGTCGAATACTAGGTCTGATTTCGGAAGAGCAGTACTTC,CASSRILGLISEEQYF
TRBJ2-5,TRBD1,NA,15,TRBV27,TGTGCCAGCAGTCCATTCTCGACAGGGAAAGAGACCCAGTACTTC,CASSPFSTGKETQYF
TRBJ2-3,TRBD2,NA,17,TRBV13,TGTGCCAGCAGCTTTCCGGGTAGCGGGGGTAGCACAGATACGCAGTATTTT,CASSFPGSGGSTDTQYF
TRBJ2-3,NA,NA,16,TRBV7-2,TGTGCCAGCAGCTTTATGAGGGGACCTAGCACAGATACGCAGTATTTT,CASSFMRGPSTDTQYF
TRBJ2-7,TRBD1,NA,15,TRBV6-2/TRBV6-3,TGTGCCAGCAGCCGGCGGGGACAGGCAAACTACGAGCAGTACTTC,CASSRRGQANYEQYF
TRBJ2-7,TRBD1,NA,14,TRBV27,TGTGCCAGCAGTTTACGCGGACAGGGAGACGAGCAGTACTTC,CASSLRGQGDEQYF
TRBJ2-5,NA,NA,15,TRBV6-5,TGTGCCAGCAGTACGTACGGGGGTATCACGGAGACCCAGTACTTC,CASSTYGGITETQYF
TRBJ1-5,NA,once,15,TRBV6-5,TGTGCCAGCAGAAAAGGACAGAATAGCAATCAGCCCCAGCATTTT,CASRKGQNSNQPQHF
TRBJ2-7,TRBD2,NA,15,TRBV28,TGTGCCAGCAGGCCCTCGGGGGGTAGCTCCTACGAGCAGTACTTC,CASRPSGGSSYEQYF
TRBJ2-2,TRBD2,once,12,TRBV2,TGTGCCAGCAGCTCCACCCTGCGGGGGATGTTTTTT,CASSSTLRGMFF
TRBJ2-7,NA,NA,11,TRBV7-8,TGTGCCAGCAGCCAAGCCTACGAGCAGTACTTC,CASSQAYEQYF
TRBJ1-1,NA,NA,12,TRBV3-1/TRBV3-2,TGTGCCACCGGGGGGCTAAGCACTGAAGCTTTCTTT,CATGGLSTEAFF
TRBJ2-7,NA,NA,14,TRBV2,TGTGCCAGCAGTGTAGCGGCAGGAGGCTACGAGCAGTACTTC,CASSVAAGGYEQYF